This section outlines one T cell receptor (beta chain) sequence together with its context. Its antigen is unknown. Evenly divided among several immunoSEQ plates was the genomic DNA of each subset. Each sorted subset replicate got 200 ng genomic DNA, about 33,000 genomes. Measured with immunoSEQ multiplex PCR; TCRdb has only the in-frame clones, and not every one. The table has about 680,000 clones, less than 80% seen once. The source of the sample is a study of shared clonotypes between healthy human individuals. General study findings and limits: Several donors showed sharing of about 4.7% of naive CD4 clonotypes.

The receptor was isolated from a woman in her twenties or thirties in good health. Sequencing input: memory CD4+ T cells sorted from blood. The subset: CD45RA-negative fraction.

The CDR3 sequence: CASRLSALKGGRSYNEQFF. The CDR3, as DNA: TGTGCCAGCAGATTATCGGCCTTAAAAGGGGGTAGGTCCTACAATGAGCAGTTCTTC. The J gene is TRBJ2-1, the V gene TRBV7-9, with a weak D call TRBD1 (6 bases). V was clipped by 6 bases and J by 1 base, with 25 bases between them. Per germline, CDR1 SEHNR and CDR2 FQNEAQ (reference sequence). This CDR3 region has 19 residues.